This T cell receptor (beta chain) was documented in a study of cytomegalovirus exposure and HLA in healthy donors. Study context: There were 90 million to 130 million unique TCR beta sequences, drawn from about 200 million T cells, in an earlier analysis. Study-wide points: According to the study, 150 to 200 TCR beta chains were cytomegalovirus-associated.

The CDR3 length is 17 residues. With 1 base clipped from V and 0 bases from J, the junction kept 6 bases outside the gene matches. CDR1 and CDR2 from the germline V gene are SGHVS and FNYEAQ. Use of 60 Vbeta and 13 Jbeta primers characterized the PCR. Libraries were prepared by immunoSEQ multiplex PCR; TCRdb keeps only in-frame clonotypes and omits some of them. The top ten clones hold approximately 9% of a sample with approximately 79,000 clones, under 80% of them seen once. A remark on this clone: Its antigen is unknown.

The donors (healthy individuals) were bone marrow donors. Sequenced sample: PBMCs. The J gene is TRBJ2-1, the V gene TRBV7-6; 7 bases match TRBD2. This sequence originates from a man in his forties or fifties in good health and CMV-seropositive. The CDR3 loop reads CASSLEASGRSYNEQFF. CDR3 sequence (DNA): TGTGCCAGCAGCTTAGAGGCTAGCGGACGCTCCTACAATGAGCAGTTCTTC.